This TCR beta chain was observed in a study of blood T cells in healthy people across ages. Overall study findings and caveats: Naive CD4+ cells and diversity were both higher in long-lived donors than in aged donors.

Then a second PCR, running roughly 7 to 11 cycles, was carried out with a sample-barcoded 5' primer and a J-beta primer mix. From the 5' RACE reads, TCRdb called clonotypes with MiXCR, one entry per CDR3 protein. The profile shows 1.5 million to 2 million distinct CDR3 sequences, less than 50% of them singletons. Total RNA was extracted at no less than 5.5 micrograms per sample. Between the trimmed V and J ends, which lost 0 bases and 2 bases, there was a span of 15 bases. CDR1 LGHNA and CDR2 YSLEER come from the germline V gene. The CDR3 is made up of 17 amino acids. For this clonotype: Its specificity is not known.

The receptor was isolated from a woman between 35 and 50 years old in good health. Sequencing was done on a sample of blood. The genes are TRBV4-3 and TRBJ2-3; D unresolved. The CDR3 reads CASSQEWAPLLTDTQYF. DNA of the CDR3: TGCGCCAGCAGCCAAGAGTGGGCCCCGCTACTCACAGATACGCAGTATTTT.